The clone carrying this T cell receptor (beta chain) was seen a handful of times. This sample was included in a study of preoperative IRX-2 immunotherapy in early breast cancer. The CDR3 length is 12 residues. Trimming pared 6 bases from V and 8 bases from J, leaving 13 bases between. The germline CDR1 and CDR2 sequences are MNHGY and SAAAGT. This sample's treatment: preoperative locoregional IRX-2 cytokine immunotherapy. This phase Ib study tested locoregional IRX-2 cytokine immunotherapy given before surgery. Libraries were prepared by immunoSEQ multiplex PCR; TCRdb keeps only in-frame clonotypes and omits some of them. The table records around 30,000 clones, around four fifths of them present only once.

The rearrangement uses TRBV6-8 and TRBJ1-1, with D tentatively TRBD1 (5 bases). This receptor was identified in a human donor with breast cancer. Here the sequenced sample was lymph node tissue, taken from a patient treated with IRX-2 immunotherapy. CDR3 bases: TGTGCCAGCAGCACGACAGTGACCGAAGCTTTCTTT. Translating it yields CASSTTVTEAFF.